This T cell receptor (beta chain) was recorded in a study of blood T cell repertoires in COVID-19. Study background: Samples of COVID-19 (acute and convalescent) were obtained from the United States, Italy and Spain. Nucleic acid was either cDNA or gDNA, and it came from T cells, B-cell-depleted T cells, or PBMCs.

Original methodology: From reference gene primer amplification, estimates of nucleated cell counts were derived. Using immunoSEQ multiplex PCR, the repertoire was profiled, and TCRdb retains in-frame clones only, with some absent. V, J and clone size are taken as reported in that table, and D and trimming were inferred from the DNA itself. The sample records 200,000 to 250,000 clones, around 90% being singletons. Trimming removed 1 base from V and 10 bases from J; junction bases left unmatched: 3. Germline loops: CDR1 MNHNS, CDR2 SASEGT. This CDR3 has 12 residues. The sample taken for sequencing was peripheral blood. This sequence was found in a woman aged 70-85 years with active or convalescent COVID-19. This chain links TRBV6-1 with TRBJ1-1; 7 nucleotides match TRBD1. The CDR3, as DNA: TGTGCCAGCAGTGAAGACAGGGGCTCAGCTTTCTTT. Its protein is CASSEDRGSAFF.